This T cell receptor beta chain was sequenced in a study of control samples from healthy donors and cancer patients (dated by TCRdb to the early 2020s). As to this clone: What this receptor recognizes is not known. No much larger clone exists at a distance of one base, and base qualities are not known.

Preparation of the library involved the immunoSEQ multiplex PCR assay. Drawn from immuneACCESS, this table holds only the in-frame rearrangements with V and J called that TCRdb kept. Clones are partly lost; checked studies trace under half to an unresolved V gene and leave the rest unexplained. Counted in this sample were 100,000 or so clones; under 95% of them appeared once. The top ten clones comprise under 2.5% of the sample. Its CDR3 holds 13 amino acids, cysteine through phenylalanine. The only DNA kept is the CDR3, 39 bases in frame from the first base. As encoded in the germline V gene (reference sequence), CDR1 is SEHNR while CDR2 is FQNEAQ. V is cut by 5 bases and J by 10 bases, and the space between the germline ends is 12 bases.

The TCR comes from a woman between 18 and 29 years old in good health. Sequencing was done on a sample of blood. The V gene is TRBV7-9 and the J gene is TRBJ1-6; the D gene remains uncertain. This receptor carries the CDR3 CASSLVLGSPLHF. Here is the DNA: TGTGCCAGCAGCCTCGTACTGGGGTCACCCCTCCACTTT.